This is a list of T cell receptor beta chains from one sample in a study of cytomegalovirus exposure and HLA in healthy donors. Generated by immunoSEQ multiplex PCR, the TCRdb table keeps only in-frame clones and is missing some. The sample has 100,000 to 150,000 clones; more than 95% are singletons. The sequenced sample was PBMCs. The source is a man between 18 and 29 years old in good health and CMV-seronegative. Each CDR3 is given with its conserved first and last residue. A D gene is named only where the DNA matches it firmly. For some rows the clone size is stated as once, few or many, or as a class when expanded; others skip it.

d_call | j_call | v_call | clone_size | cdr3_aa | cdr3_nt
TRBD1 | TRBJ1-3 | TRBV18 | . | CASSPLPGQGDISSGGNTIYF | TGTGCCAGCTCACCGCTACCGGGACAGGGGGATATTTCGTCAGGTGGAAACACCATATATTTT
. | TRBJ1-1 | TRBV11-1 | . | CASSLRATGEAFF | TGTGCCAGCAGCTTAAGGGCAACAGGGGAAGCTTTCTTT
. | TRBJ1-1 | TRBV27 | . | CASSPTGTTEAFF | TGTGCCAGCAGCCCGACAGGTACCACTGAAGCTTTCTTT
TRBD2 | TRBJ2-1 | TRBV19 | . | CASNPLAGASYNEQFF | TGTGCCAGTAACCCACTAGCGGGAGCTTCCTACAATGAGCAGTTCTTC
TRBD1 | TRBJ2-7 | TRBV25-1 | . | CASSGPGTGFYEQYF | TGTGCCAGCAGTGGCCCCGGGACAGGGTTCTACGAGCAGTACTTC
TRBD2 | TRBJ2-1 | TRBV5-6 | . | CASSRGGSSYNEQFF | TGTGCCAGCAGTCGGGGCGGGAGCTCCTACAATGAGCAGTTCTTC
TRBD1 | TRBJ2-1 | TRBV27 | . | CASSSGTEDQFF | TGTGCCAGCAGTTCGGGGACAGAGGACCAGTTCTTC
. | TRBJ1-1 | TRBV7-9 | . | CASSLDLGTNTEAFF | TGTGCCAGCAGCTTAGACCTCGGTACGAACACTGAAGCTTTCTTT
TRBD1 | TRBJ1-4 | TRBV29-1 | . | CSVATGAGEKLFF | TGCAGCGTTGCGACAGGGGCGGGAGAAAAACTGTTTTTT
. | TRBJ2-1 | TRBV27 | once | CASAFFSVGGLNEQFF | TGTGCCAGCGCCTTTTTTAGTGTGGGAGGACTCAATGAGCAGTTCTTC
TRBD2 | TRBJ2-7 | TRBV5-1 | . | CASSLGTSGMFYEQYF | TGCGCCAGCAGCTTGGGGACTAGCGGGATGTTTTACGAGCAGTACTTC
. | TRBJ1-1 | TRBV25-1 | . | CASSWSENTEAFF | TGTGCCAGTTCCTGGTCAGAGAACACTGAAGCTTTCTTT
. | TRBJ1-5 | TRBV18 | . | CASSPVLASNQPQHF | TGTGCCAGCTCACCCGTTTTGGCTAGCAATCAGCCCCAGCATTTT
. | TRBJ1-1 | TRBV11-3 | . | CASTTLWGGNTEAFF | TGTGCCAGCACAACCCTTTGGGGCGGCAACACTGAAGCTTTCTTT
. | TRBJ2-2 | TRBV19 | . | CASSKPTDSGELFF | TGTGCCAGTAGTAAACCTACAGATTCCGGGGAGCTGTTTTTT
. | TRBJ1-1 | TRBV6-5 | . | CASRRQSYTEAFF | TGTGCCAGTAGACGACAGTCCTATACTGAAGCTTTCTTT
TRBD2 | TRBJ2-7 | TRBV29-1 | . | CSGVLAGEEEQYF | TGCAGCGGGGTTCTAGCGGGAGAAGAAGAGCAGTACTTC
. | TRBJ2-1 | TRBV7-9 | once | CASGGRPNEQFF | TGTGCCAGCGGTGGGAGACCCAATGAGCAGTTCTTC
. | TRBJ1-1 | TRBV29-1 | . | CSVASGIHTEAFF | TGCAGCGTTGCATCAGGGATTCACACTGAAGCTTTCTTT
. | TRBJ2-6 | TRBV6-1 | . | CASSDDRPGANVLTF | TGTGCCAGCAGCGACGACAGACCTGGGGCCAACGTCCTGACTTTC
. | TRBJ1-1 | TRBV28 | few | CASSPENTEAFF | TGTGCCAGCAGCCCAGAGAACACTGAAGCTTTCTTT
. | TRBJ2-1 | TRBV4-3 | . | CASSQGGNPTYNEQFF | TGCGCCAGCAGCCAAGGGGGCAACCCCACCTACAATGAGCAGTTCTTC
. | TRBJ2-7 | TRBV9 | . | CASSSTAAPQPQYF | TGTGCCAGCAGCTCCACCGCGGCGCCCCAACCGCAGTACTTC
. | TRBJ2-7 | TRBV14 | . | CASSHGGGAYEQYF | TGTGCCAGCAGCCACGGGGGTGGCGCCTACGAGCAGTACTTC
TRBD1 | TRBJ1-2 | TRBV30 | . | CAWSSPGGGPYGYTF | TGTGCCTGGAGTTCTCCGGGAGGGGGCCCCTATGGCTACACCTTC
TRBD2 | TRBJ2-3 | TRBV7-2 | . | CASSATSGSTDTQYF | TGTGCCAGCAGCGCGACTAGCGGGAGCACAGATACGCAGTATTTT
. | TRBJ1-5 | TRBV7-8 | . | CASSLESGQPQHF | TGTGCCAGCAGCTTAGAGTCAGGTCAGCCCCAGCATTTT
TRBD2 | TRBJ2-7 | TRBV13 | . | CATQLSETSDSYEQYF | TGTGCCACCCAGCTTAGTGAGACTAGCGACTCCTACGAGCAGTACTTC
TRBD2 | TRBJ2-3 | TRBV9 | . | CASSPRAGLSTDTQYF | TGTGCCAGCAGCCCGAGAGCGGGACTTAGCACAGATACGCAGTATTTT
. | TRBJ1-2 | TRBV11-2 | . | CASSLERGTSGGYTF | TGTGCCAGCAGCTTAGAAAGAGGGACTTCGGGGGGCTACACCTTC
TRBD2 | TRBJ2-1 | TRBV11-2 | . | CASSFGTSGPTGYNEQFF | TGTGCCAGCAGCTTCGGGACTAGCGGCCCGACCGGTTACAATGAGCAGTTCTTC
. | TRBJ2-6 | TRBV7-9 | . | CASSSTAVGGGANVLTF | TGTGCCAGCAGCTCGACCGCCGTGGGGGGTGGGGCCAACGTCCTGACTTTC
. | TRBJ1-3 | TRBV9 | . | CASSDGGLAGNTIYF | TGTGCCAGCAGCGACGGGGGGCTAGCAGGAAACACCATATATTTT
. | TRBJ2-2 | TRBV11-3 | . | CASSFPSHYRNTGELFF | TGTGCCAGCAGCTTTCCTTCGCATTACAGGAACACCGGGGAGCTGTTTTTT
TRBD2 | TRBJ2-1 | TRBV4-2 | . | CASSPRTSGSVSEQFF | TGTGCCAGCAGCCCTCGGACTAGCGGGAGCGTTAGTGAGCAGTTCTTC
. | TRBJ1-5 | TRBV19 | . | CASSIGPGKTQPQHF | TGTGCCAGTAGTATAGGCCCTGGCAAGACACAGCCCCAGCATTTT
. | TRBJ1-1 | TRBV30 | . | CAWSSLPNTEAFF | TGTGCCTGGAGTTCCCTCCCGAACACTGAAGCTTTCTTT
. | TRBJ2-7 | TRBV19 | . | CASSIKGGTTYEQYF | TGTGCCAGTAGTATTAAGGGCGGGACGACCTACGAGCAGTACTTC
. | TRBJ2-7 | TRBV11-2 | . | CASSPQGFSSYEQYF | TGTGCCAGCAGCCCCCAGGGGTTCAGCTCCTACGAGCAGTACTTC
TRBD1 | TRBJ2-1 | TRBV5-5 | . | CASSTDRGSYNEQFF | TGTGCCAGCAGCACAGACAGGGGGAGCTACAATGAGCAGTTCTTC
TRBD1 | TRBJ1-1 | TRBV7-9 | . | CASSSDRGRRTEAFF | TGTGCCAGCAGCTCTGACAGGGGGCGGAGGACTGAAGCTTTCTTT
. | TRBJ1-1 | TRBV27 | once | CASSLSAVGAPMNTEAFF | TGTGCCAGCAGTTTATCGGCGGTAGGGGCACCGATGAACACTGAAGCTTTCTTT
. | TRBJ2-7 | TRBV28 | . | CASTPRRSSYEQYF | TGTGCCAGCACCCCACGCAGGTCCTCCTACGAGCAGTACTTC
TRBD1 | TRBJ1-2 | TRBV12-5 | once | CASGFPRTGPSGYTF | TGTGCTAGTGGTTTTCCCAGGACAGGGCCATCTGGCTACACCTTC
. | TRBJ2-5 | TRBV5-1 | . | CASSLEDSQETQYF | TGCGCCAGCAGCTTGGAGGACTCCCAAGAGACCCAGTACTTC
TRBD1 | TRBJ1-2 | TRBV2 | few | CASSQDRGGDGYTF | TGTGCCAGCAGTCAGGACAGGGGCGGAGATGGCTACACCTTC
TRBD2 | TRBJ2-1 | TRBV4-3 | . | CASSQDPAGTSSYNEQFF | TGCGCCAGCAGCCAAGATCCAGCGGGGACTTCCTCCTACAATGAGCAGTTCTTC
. | TRBJ2-2 | TRBV10-3 | . | CAISEPEPPNTGELFF | TGTGCCATCAGTGAGCCTGAGCCCCCGAACACCGGGGAGCTGTTTTTT
. | TRBJ2-2 | TRBV6-5 | . | CASSYSREWVGELFF | TGTGCCAGCAGTTACTCACGGGAGTGGGTCGGGGAGCTGTTTTTT
TRBD2 | TRBJ2-1 | TRBV19 | once | CASSSWTSGYFDNEQFF | TGTGCCAGTAGTTCCTGGACTAGCGGGTATTTTGACAATGAGCAGTTCTTC
TRBD1 | TRBJ1-2 | TRBV28 | . | CASSIGGQGGRGYTF | TGTGCCAGCAGTATAGGGGGACAGGGCGGTAGGGGCTACACCTTC
. | TRBJ2-6 | TRBV27 | . | CASSFRAGANVLTF | TGTGCCAGCAGTTTCAGGGCTGGGGCCAACGTCCTGACTTTC
TRBD1 | TRBJ2-7 | TRBV23-1 | . | CASSLCRDSPYEQYF | TGCGCCAGCAGTCTCTGCCGGGACAGCCCCTACGAGCAGTACTTC